This T cell receptor (beta chain) was recorded in a study of spatial heterogeneity in lung cancer. CDR1 is SGHTA and CDR2 is FQGNSA in the germline V gene. The CDR3 covers 14 residues. V dropped 2 bases and J dropped 3 bases, with 9 bases sitting between them. A remark on this clonotype: This sequence may be a read error, since a much larger clone differs from it by one base. This is likely a read error, given that the CDR3 carries no conserved phenylalanine or tryptophan at its end.

TCRdb re-derived calls from the 5' RACE reads in MiXCR, one entry per CDR3 protein. The table includes 2,000 to 2,500 distinct CDR3 sequences, roughly 7.8% detected once. Stated time point: sample taken at primary tumor resection. Unsorted samples of tumor, nontumor lung or frozen PBMC had their whole RNA sequenced. The input for sequencing was normal lung tissue next to the tumor, taken at surgery. V usage is TRBV7-2 and J usage is TRBJ2-3; D perhaps matches TRBD1 (6 bases). This TCR was recovered from a female donor with early-stage non-small cell lung cancer. The CDR3 loop reads CASSLTGSTDTQYL. CDR3 bases: TGTGCCAGCAGCTTAACAGGGAGTACAGATACGCAGTATCTT.